Below, 6 T cell receptor beta chains from the same sample are listed, as sequenced in a study of cytomegalovirus exposure and HLA in healthy donors. Both 60 Vbeta primers and 13 Jbeta primers went into the PCR. Generated by immunoSEQ multiplex PCR, the TCRdb table keeps only in-frame clones and is missing some. Of roughly 150,000 clones in the sample, roughly 73% are singletons; the top ten hold 11%. The specimen sequenced was PBMCs. Every receptor here comes from a man aged 18-30 years in good health and CMV-seropositive.

V is TRBV28 and J is TRBJ1-3, with 10 bases matching TRBD1. The CDR3 has 16 residues. The germline V gene has CDR1 MDHEN and CDR2 SYDVKM. V lost 8 bases and J lost 3; bases outside the gene matches: 10. The CDR3 reads CASGYLGTGDGNTIYF. The CDR3 bases are TGTGCCAGCGGATACCTGGGGACAGGGGATGGAAACACCATATATTTT.

V and J are TRBV11-2 and TRBJ2-2, with D perhaps TRBD2 (5 bases). Germline-derived CDR1 and CDR2 are SGHAT and FQNNGV. Trimming removed 5 bases at V and 8 bases at J, with 18 bases between. CDR3 size: 15 residues. CDR3 residues: CASSLRHPGMGELFF. Written as DNA, the CDR3 is TGTGCCAGCAGCCTAAGGCATCCGGGGATGGGGGAGCTGTTTTTT.

The chain recombines TRBV25-1 with TRBJ1-2; a possible D gene is TRBD1 (5 bases). There are 15 residues in the CDR3. CDR1 and CDR2 from the germline V gene are MGHDK and SYGVNS. V dropped 1 base and J dropped 4 bases, with 13 bases sitting between them. The CDR3 reads CASSEFDSGVYGYTF. CDR3 in DNA: TGTGCCAGCAGTGAATTTGACAGTGGGGTCTATGGCTACACCTTC.

The genes are TRBV11-2 and TRBJ1-6, with D possibly being TRBD1 (6 bases). V dropped 3 bases and J dropped 7 bases, with 13 bases sitting between them. This CDR3 has 15 residues. Germline V lookup: CDR1 SGHAT, CDR2 FQNNGV. CDR3 bases: TGTGCCAGCAGCTTTACGGGGGGGCTGAATTCACCCCTCCACTTT. Encoded protein: CASSFTGGLNSPLHF.

J is TRBJ2-1 and V is TRBV5-6; unclear D gene. Looked up from germline, CDR1 is SGHDT and CDR2 is YYEEEE. Trimming removed 0 bases from V and 5 bases from J, with 3 bases in between. The CDR3 extends over 12 amino acids. As DNA, the CDR3 is TGTGCCAGCAGCTTGGGCGACAATGAGCAGTTCTTC. Protein: CASSLGDNEQFF.

The gene calls are TRBV2 and TRBJ2-7, with D possibly matching TRBD2 (6 bases). The CDR3 spans 15 residues. Deletions cut 4 bases from V and 0 bases from J, with 13 bases between. Germline V gene lookup returns CDR1 SNHLY and CDR2 FYNNEI. CDR3 residues: CASSGGTPNSYEQYF. Written as DNA, the CDR3 is TGTGCCAGCAGTGGAGGGACTCCAAACTCCTACGAGCAGTACTTC.